The next 24 T cell receptor beta chains were all read from a single sample in a study of cytomegalovirus exposure and HLA in healthy donors. PCR amplification relied on 60 Vbeta primers (plus 13 Jbeta primers). The data were produced by immunoSEQ multiplex PCR, yet TCRdb's version contains in-frame clones alone and is incomplete. Among approximately 100,000 clones listed, 79% were seen once. Sequenced sample: PBMCs. All receptors come from a female donor in good health and CMV-seropositive.

As to this clone: The sample carries other DNA sequences with the same CDR3. The chain carries TRBV18 and TRBJ1-1, with D tentatively TRBD1 (5 bases). Germline CDR1 is KGHSH and CDR2 is LQKENI. The V end was cut by 3 bases, the J end by 4 bases, with 15 bases between. CDR3 length: 15 residues. The CDR3 region has the DNA TGTGCCAGCTCACCCCCGGGGGGGGTTGGCACTGAAGCTTTCTTT. This gives the protein CASSPPGGVGTEAFF.

This chain joins TRBV7-2 and TRBJ1-5, with 8 nucleotides matching TRBD1. The ends lost 1 base at V and 7 bases at J; junction bases unmatched: 6. The CDR3 runs 15 residues. Looked up from germline, CDR1 is SGHTA and CDR2 is FQGNSA. DNA of the CDR3: TGTGCCAGCAGCTTAGATAGTACAGGGGGGCAGCCCCAGCATTTT. It yields the protein CASSLDSTGGQPQHF.

The V gene is TRBV11-2, the J gene TRBJ2-7, with TRBD2 matching over 12 bases. V shed 9 bases, J shed 0 bases, and the junction held 12 bases outside the gene matches. The CDR3 has 17 amino acids. Germline assignment: CDR1 SGHAT and CDR2 FQNNGV. The CDR3 coding sequence is TGTGCCAGTCAGCAGCTACCTAGCGGGGGGGCCTCCTACGAGCAGTACTTC. Translating gives CASQQLPSGGASYEQYF.

The rearrangement uses TRBV10-2 and TRBJ2-7, with 9 positions matching TRBD2. Trimming took 4 bases from V and 0 from J; bases not matched to a gene: 10. The CDR3 has 17 amino acids. Germline V lookup: CDR1 WSHSY, CDR2 SAAADI. CDR3 region: CASSVTSGDLSSYEQYF. The CDR3 nucleotides read TGCGCCAGCAGTGTGACTAGCGGAGATCTAAGCTCCTACGAGCAGTACTTC.

The chain is built from TRBV5-1 and TRBJ2-3; D not resolved. V was shortened by 4 bases and J by 2 bases, with 11 bases between the two germline ends. Germline CDR1 and CDR2: SGHRS and YFSETQ. CDR3 length: 14 residues. The CDR3 is CASSPLGLTDTQYF. The CDR3 bases are TGCGCCAGCAGCCCCTTGGGCCTCACAGATACGCAGTATTTT.

The rearrangement joins TRBV7-8 to TRBJ2-5; perhaps TRBD2 as D (6 bases). There are 17 residues in the CDR3. In germline, CDR1 is SGHVS, CDR2 FQNEAQ. V lost 1 base, J lost 7 bases, and 22 bases lay in between. The CDR3 reads CASSLVTGGVVERTQYF. The CDR3 nucleotides are TGTGCCAGCAGCTTAGTAACAGGAGGGGTGGTAGAACGGACCCAGTACTTC.

The table lists this clone with a count of one. This sequence joins TRBV27 and TRBJ1-1; no clear D. Germline V gene data show CDR1 as MNHEY and CDR2 as SMNVEV (reference sequence). The V end lost 5 bases, the J end lost 1 base, and 8 bases lay between the germline ends. This CDR3 has 13 residues. The CDR3 region is CASSQNRNTEAFF. The CDR3 coding sequence is TGTGCCAGCAGTCAGAACAGGAACACTGAAGCTTTCTTT.

V gene TRBV10-1 combines with J gene TRBJ1-6, with D possibly matching TRBD1 (6 bases). The CDR3 contains 17 residues. Germline V gene lookup returns CDR1 WNHNN and CDR2 SYGVQD (reference sequence). With 2 bases removed from V and 6 bases from J, the gap between germline ends came to 17 bases. The CDR3 sequence: CASSEQDRPISNSPLHF. In DNA, the CDR3 is TGCGCCAGCAGTGAGCAAGACAGGCCGATTTCTAATTCACCCCTCCACTTT.

This chain uses TRBV21-1 with TRBJ1-3; TRBD1 reflects the table's D call only, with no check against the DNA. TRBV21-1 is termed a pseudogene. CDR3 size: 14 residues. CDR3 in amino acids: CASSPLGAGNTIYF. The CDR3 DNA follows: TGTGCCAGCAGCCCCTTGGGGGCGGGAAACACCATATATTTT.

The gene calls are TRBV29-1 and TRBJ2-5, with D unclear. CDR3 size: 12 residues. The germline V and J ends were trimmed by 4 bases and 2 bases, with 8 bases remaining between them. Germline CDR1 is SQVTM and CDR2 is ANQGSEA. CDR3: CSVAPGQETQYF. CDR3 DNA: TGCAGCGTTGCTCCCGGTCAAGAGACCCAGTACTTC.

The rearrangement joins TRBV19 to TRBJ1-5; D ambiguous. Deletions cut 4 bases from V and 0 bases from J, with 10 bases between. The CDR3 extends over 15 amino acids. Germline CDR1 is LNHDA and CDR2 is SQIVND (reference sequence). The CDR3 spells CASSNWRYSNQPQHF. The DNA for the CDR3 is TGTGCCAGTAGTAATTGGAGGTATAGCAATCAGCCCCAGCATTTT.

The chain uses TRBV5-1 and TRBJ2-3; 11 bases agree with TRBD2. CDR1 is SGHRS, CDR2 YFSETQ, per germline. There are 16 residues in the CDR3. Trimming removed 4 bases from V and 6 bases from J; junction bases left unmatched: 10. CDR3 residues: CASSGVAGGRADTQYF. In DNA, the CDR3 is TGCGCCAGCAGCGGAGTAGCGGGAGGGCGAGCGGATACGCAGTATTTT. Filled out from reference TRBV5-1 and TRBJ2-3, the complete variable domain reads KAGVTQTPRYLIKTRGQQVTLSCSPISGHRSVSWYQQTPGQGLQFLFEYFSETQRNKGNFPGRFSGRQFSNSRSEMNVSTLELGDSALYLCASSGVAGGRADTQYFGPGTRLTVL.

The chain uses TRBV30 and TRBJ2-7; 9 nucleotides align to TRBD1. Per the germline V gene, CDR1 is GTSNPN and CDR2 is SVGIG (reference sequence). After removal of 8 bases from V and 7 bases from J, the junction contained 6 bases not matched to a gene. The CDR3 extends over 11 amino acids. The DNA for the CDR3 is TGTGCCCGCGACAGGGGGGGAGAGCAGTACTTC. This translates into CARDRGGEQYF.

This rearrangement joins TRBV6-5 to TRBJ1-5; tentatively, D is TRBD1 (6 bases). Germline loops: CDR1 MNHEY, CDR2 SVGAGI. The CDR3 loop spans 13 amino acids. V lost 4 bases, J lost 11 bases, and 15 bases lay in between. The CDR3 spells CASSFNQGMAQHF. DNA for the CDR3: TGTGCCAGCAGTTTCAACCAGGGGATGGCCCAGCATTTT.

The chain employs TRBV29-1 and TRBJ2-3; perhaps TRBD1 as D (6 bases). The CDR3 spans 13 residues. V dropped 6 bases and J dropped 2 bases, with 12 bases sitting between them. Germline V gene lookup returns CDR1 SQVTM and CDR2 ANQGSEA. Here the CDR3 reads CSVHKGVTDTQYF. The CDR3 DNA is TGCAGCGTCCACAAGGGGGTCACAGATACGCAGTATTTT.

The rearrangement uses TRBV30 and TRBJ2-5; TRBD1 is a possible D gene (6 bases). The CDR3 is made up of 12 amino acids. V was clipped by 2 bases and J by 5 bases, with 9 bases between them. Germline values: CDR1 GTSNPN, CDR2 SVGIG (reference sequence). DNA for the CDR3: TGTGCCTGGAGTTCAGGGGTCGAGACCCAGTACTTC. This gives the protein CAWSSGVETQYF.

Comment on this clone: Distinct nucleotide sequences in the sample also encode this CDR3. J is TRBJ2-7 and V is TRBV5-8; a possible D gene is TRBD2 (5 bases). V lost 2 bases to trimming and J lost 6 bases, with 18 bases between them. CDR1 is SGHTS, CDR2 YDEGEE, per germline. The CDR3 consists of 15 residues. CDR3 amino acids: CASSFGGLLVLEQYF. The CDR3 DNA reads TGTGCCAGCAGCTTTGGAGGTCTTCTTGTTCTCGAGCAGTACTTC.

The chain recombines TRBV2 with TRBJ2-5, with 7 positions matching TRBD2. CDR1 is SNHLY and CDR2 is FYNNEI in the germline V gene. The junction had 4 bases not matched to a gene; V was cut back by 5 bases and J by 7 bases. This CDR3 spans 12 amino acids. This CDR3 reads CASSPSGRTQYF. In DNA, the CDR3 is TGTGCCAGCAGTCCTAGCGGCAGGACCCAGTACTTC.

This chain uses TRBV10-3 with TRBJ2-7, with 7 bases aligning to TRBD1. The CDR3 loop spans 15 amino acids. The junction had 7 bases not matched to a gene; V was cut back by 3 bases and J by 2 bases. Germline V gene sequence: CDR1 ENHRY, CDR2 SYGVKD. The CDR3 DNA is TGTGCCATCAGTGACCGGGACAGAGAAGCCTACGAGCAGTACTTC. It yields the protein CAISDRDREAYEQYF.

A single count supports this clone. This chain connects TRBV19 to TRBJ1-1; 8 positions agree with TRBD1. The CDR3 sequence is 15 residues long. Per the germline V gene, CDR1 is LNHDA and CDR2 is SQIVND (reference sequence). V shed 4 bases and J 5 bases; nucleotides not matched to a gene: 9. The CDR3 sequence is CASSTQDRVGTEAFF. In nucleotides, the CDR3 is TGTGCCAGTAGTACTCAGGACAGGGTCGGGACTGAAGCTTTCTTT.

This clone was seen once. V and J are TRBV30 and TRBJ1-3; unclear D gene. This CDR3 is built from 16 residues. CDR1 and CDR2 (germline): GTSNPN, SVGIG (reference sequence). V was shortened by 0 bases and J by 3 bases, with 15 bases between the two germline ends. CDR3 sequence: CAWSVLAAVRGNTIYF. The CDR3 nucleotides are TGTGCCTGGAGTGTACTAGCGGCAGTCCGTGGAAACACCATATATTTT. The full variable domain, with the rest looked up from reference TRBV30 and TRBJ1-3, is SQTIHQWPATLVQPVGSPLSLECTVEGTSNPNLYWYRQAAGRGLQLLFYSVGIGQISSEVPQNLSASRPQDRQFILSSKKLLLSDSGFYLCAWSVLAAVRGNTIYFGEGSWLTVV.

The chain employs TRBV7-7 and TRBJ2-6; D is possibly TRBD1 (5 bases). The CDR3 has 16 amino acids. CDR1 is SSHAT, CDR2 FNYEAQ, per germline (reference sequence). The V end lost 4 bases, the J end lost 2 bases, and 12 bases lay between the germline ends. The CDR3 region has the DNA TGTGCCAGCAGCTCATCCCCAGGGACTGGGGCCAACGTCCTGACTTTC. Translated: CASSSSPGTGANVLTF. Combining the CDR3 with reference TRBV7-7 and TRBJ2-6 gives the whole variable domain GAGVSQSPRYKVTKRGQDVTLRCDPISSHATLYWYQQALGQGPEFLTYFNYEAQPDKSGLPSDRFSAERPEGSISTLTIQRTEQRDSAMYRCASSSSPGTGANVLTFGAGSRLTVL.

DNA for the CDR3: TGTGCCTGGAGCCGGGACAGTCTAGCCAAAAACATTCAGTACTTC. Protein: CAWSRDSLAKNIQYF. The chain uses TRBV30 and TRBJ2-4, with 7 bases lining up with TRBD1. Per the germline V gene, CDR1 is GTSNPN and CDR2 is SVGIG (reference sequence). This CDR3 region has 15 residues. J lost 0 bases, V lost 3 bases, and 5 bases had no gene match.

This chain connects TRBV5-1 to TRBJ2-3; the match to TRBD2 covers 10 bases. Germline CDR1 is SGHRS and CDR2 is YFSETQ. V dropped 4 bases and J dropped 0; count of bases not matched to a gene: 2. The CDR3 is 15 amino acids. The CDR3 protein is CASSPSGGSTDTQYF. As DNA, the CDR3 is TGCGCCAGCAGCCCTAGCGGGGGTAGCACAGATACGCAGTATTTT.